These T cell receptor beta chains were read from a single sample in a study of OX40 agonist ivuxolimab in advanced cancers. Produced via immunoSEQ multiplex PCR; TCRdb's table is partial and in-frame only. Of around 15,000 clones in the sample, under 85% were seen once. Sample: CD4+ or CD8+ T cells sorted from blood, taken in a trial of the OX40 agonist ivuxolimab. These receptors all stem from an adult with an advanced solid tumor such as melanoma, head and neck, liver or kidney cancer. The CDR3 runs from the conserved cysteine through the conserved F or W. The order of the fields is CDR3 protein, CDR3 DNA, D gene, V gene, clone size, J gene. D genes are given only for firm matches. Size values are once, few and many counts, or a class for expanded clones, and some rows have none.

CASSLNPRQELNNEQFF TGTGCCAGCAGCCTAAACCCTCGACAGGAGCTAAACAATGAGCAGTTCTTC - TRBV5-4 - TRBJ2-1
CASSGVGTVSHEQYF TGTGCCAGCAGCGGGGTCGGGACAGTGAGTCACGAGCAGTACTTC TRBD1 TRBV13 - TRBJ2-7
CASSLQAGGGPLENIQYF TGTGCCAGCAGTTTACAGGCAGGGGGGGGCCCTTTGGAAAACATTCAGTACTTC - TRBV27 - TRBJ2-4
CASFRLRGADNEQFF TGTGCCAGCTTTCGACTTCGGGGAGCGGACAATGAGCAGTTCTTC - TRBV2 - TRBJ2-1
CASSLTPTSGSYNEQFF TGTGCCAGCAGTTTAACCCCGACTAGCGGGAGCTACAATGAGCAGTTCTTC TRBD2 TRBV27 - TRBJ2-1
CASSRWEREGVTDTQYF TGTGCCAGCAGCCGGTGGGAGCGGGAGGGGGTCACAGATACGCAGTATTTT TRBD2 TRBV4-2 - TRBJ2-3
CASSNGQGHFTGTSGRRVSYEQYF TGTGCCAGCAGCAACGGACAGGGACACTTCACCGGGACTAGCGGGAGGCGAGTGTCCTACGAGCAGTACTTC - TRBV21-1 - TRBJ2-7
CASSGTMVGEQYF TGTGCCAGCAGTGGGACAATGGTGGGGGAGCAGTACTTC - TRBV27 - TRBJ2-7
CASSPEGTGIETQYF TGTGCCAGCAGTCCCGAGGGGACAGGAATTGAGACCCAGTACTTC TRBD1 TRBV25-1 - TRBJ2-5
CASSLTTGGRHEQYF TGTGCCAGCAGTTTAACGACAGGGGGAAGGCACGAGCAGTACTTC TRBD1 TRBV6-5 - TRBJ2-7
CASRDHHSDPSNEQFF TGTGCCAGCAGGGATCACCATTCAGATCCCTCCAATGAGCAGTTCTTC - TRBV28 - TRBJ2-1
CASSYLLAGEQYF TGTGCCAGCAGTTACTTACTAGCCGGAGAGCAGTACTTC - TRBV6-5 - TRBJ2-7
CASSLPHALAGAGYNEQFF TGTGCCAGCAGCTTACCACATGCTCTAGCGGGAGCCGGGTACAATGAGCAGTTCTTC TRBD2 TRBV7-3 once TRBJ2-1
CASSLQGGRNEQYF TGTGCCAGCAGCTTACAGGGCGGTCGCAACGAGCAGTACTTC - TRBV7-9 few TRBJ2-7
CASSPQGGSYEQYF TGTGCCAGCAGCCCCCAAGGGGGCTCCTACGAGCAGTACTTC - TRBV7-6 - TRBJ2-7
CATSRFPGQGTDTGELFF TGTGCCACCAGCAGATTTCCGGGACAGGGGACCGACACCGGGGAGCTGTTTTTT TRBD1 TRBV15 - TRBJ2-2
CSVKTGRVEKLFF TGCAGCGTCAAGACAGGGAGGGTTGAAAAACTGTTTTTT TRBD1 TRBV29-1 - TRBJ1-4
CASSRGLSVSYNEQFF TGCGCCAGCAGCCGAGGGTTGAGTGTTTCCTACAATGAGCAGTTCTTC - TRBV4-3 - TRBJ2-1
CASGLDRVGAETQYF TGTGCTAGTGGTTTGGACAGGGTTGGGGCAGAGACCCAGTACTTC - TRBV12-5 - TRBJ2-5
CAWAPGGGLNEQFF TGTGCCTGGGCCCCTGGAGGGGGTCTCAATGAGCAGTTCTTC - TRBV30 once TRBJ2-1
CASSQEAGYEQYF TGTGCCAGCAGCCAAGAGGCAGGTTACGAGCAGTACTTC - TRBV7-9 - TRBJ2-7
CASSKNGPTYTDTQYF TGTGCCAGCAGCAAAAACGGACCCACCTACACAGATACGCAGTATTTT - TRBV5-6 - TRBJ2-3
CATSRITGGAGGVINTGELFF TGTGCCACCTCACGGATAACAGGGGGAGCGGGAGGGGTTATAAACACCGGGGAGCTGTTTTTT TRBD2 TRBV19 - TRBJ2-2
CASSAYQASGVYGYTF TGCGCCAGCAGCGCCTATCAGGCCTCAGGGGTCTATGGCTACACCTTC - TRBV5-1 - TRBJ1-2
CASQEKGGAYNEQFF TGTGCCAGTCAGGAAAAGGGGGGGGCCTACAATGAGCAGTTCTTC - TRBV19 - TRBJ2-1
CASITMTSSTDTQYF TGTGCCAGCATCACAATGACTAGTAGCACAGATACGCAGTATTTT - TRBV2 once TRBJ2-3
CASSFGQGPPYEQYF TGTGCCAGCAGCTTTGGACAGGGGCCACCCTACGAGCAGTACTTC TRBD1 TRBV7-6 - TRBJ2-7
CASSQDGRGYTF TGCGCCAGCAGCCAAGATGGGAGAGGCTACACCTTC - TRBV4-1 - TRBJ1-2
CASSPRAGGYEQYF TGTGCCAGCAGCCCCAGAGCGGGGGGCTACGAGCAGTACTTC TRBD2 TRBV9 - TRBJ2-7
CASSNIDRGYYEQYF TGCGCCAGCAGCAACATTGACAGGGGTTACTACGAGCAGTACTTC TRBD1 TRBV5-1 - TRBJ2-7
CATSLPGLAGYNEQFF TGTGCCACCAGCTTACCGGGACTAGCGGGTTACAATGAGCAGTTCTTC TRBD2 TRBV15 - TRBJ2-1
CASSLGLALVGETQYF TGTGCCAGCAGCTTAGGGCTAGCGCTGGTGGGGGAGACCCAGTACTTC - TRBV11-2 - TRBJ2-5
CASSAPGTGQETQYF TGTGCCAGCAGCGCCCCCGGGACAGGGCAAGAGACCCAGTACTTC TRBD1 TRBV7-9 - TRBJ2-5
CASSDRGPGANVLTF TGTGCCAGCAGCGACAGGGGACCTGGGGCCAACGTCCTGACTTTC TRBD1 TRBV7-8 - TRBJ2-6
CASWGASGVVSYNEQFF TGTGCCAGCTGGGGAGCTAGCGGGGTTGTATCCTACAATGAGCAGTTCTTC TRBD2 TRBV28 - TRBJ2-1
CASSFGQGNIQYF TGTGCCAGCAGCTTCGGCCAAGGAAACATTCAGTACTTC - TRBV7-3 - TRBJ2-4
CASSQENLLAGNIQYF TGTGCCAGCAGCCAAGAAAACTTACTAGCGGGAAACATTCAGTACTTC TRBD2 TRBV4-2 - TRBJ2-4
CASSNTQGAYQYF TGTGCCAGCAGCAACACGCAGGGGGCCTATCAGTACTTC TRBD1 TRBV14 - TRBJ2-7
CASSEGGYSNQPQHF TGTGCCAGCAGCGAGGGGGGTTATAGCAATCAGCCCCAGCATTTT - TRBV9 - TRBJ1-5
CATPAPGESYEQYF TGTGCCACCCCAGCCCCGGGTGAGTCCTACGAGCAGTACTTC - TRBV28 - TRBJ2-7
CANSLRDLYGYTF TGTGCCAACAGCCTGCGCGACCTCTATGGCTACACCTTC - TRBV7-9 - TRBJ1-2
CASSLGGLAAGELFF TGCGCCAGCAGCTTAGGCGGACTAGCGGCCGGGGAGCTGTTTTTT TRBD2 TRBV5-1 - TRBJ2-2
CASSRGWGETQYF TGTGCCAGCAGCCGAGGGTGGGGCGAGACCCAGTACTTC - TRBV7-3 - TRBJ2-5
CASSLSGDNEQFF TGTGCCAGCAGTTTAAGTGGTGACAATGAGCAGTTCTTC - TRBV27 - TRBJ2-1
CASRELAGLNNEQFF TGTGCCAGTAGGGAGCTAGCGGGCCTAAACAATGAGCAGTTCTTC TRBD2 TRBV19 - TRBJ2-1
CASSLGPQETQYF TGCGCCAGCAGCTTAGGACCTCAAGAGACCCAGTACTTC - TRBV5-1 - TRBJ2-5
CASSATSGSGYEQYF TGTGCCAGCAGCGCCACTAGCGGGAGCGGCTACGAGCAGTACTTC TRBD2 TRBV7-9 - TRBJ2-7
CASSLRTGIDYTF TGTGCCAGCAGCTTAAGGACAGGGATTGACTACACCTTC TRBD1 TRBV7-3 - TRBJ1-2
CASSLDLGRNTGELFF TGTGCCAGCAGTTTAGATTTAGGCCGGAACACCGGGGAGCTGTTTTTT - TRBV28 - TRBJ2-2
CASSTGGYSPLHF TGTGCCAGCAGTACAGGGGGCTACTCACCCCTCCACTTT TRBD1 TRBV28 - TRBJ1-6
CASSIFSYNEQFF TGTGCCAGTAGTATTTTCAGCTACAATGAGCAGTTCTTC - TRBV19 - TRBJ2-1
CASSLDWDTQYF TGTGCCAGCAGCTTAGATTGGGATACGCAGTATTTT - TRBV11-2 - TRBJ2-3
CASSIQGYGETQYF TGTGCCAGCAGCATACAGGGATACGGAGAGACCCAGTACTTC - TRBV6-6 once TRBJ2-5
CASKVRGARETQYF TGTGCCAGCAAGGTAAGGGGGGCTAGGGAGACCCAGTACTTC - TRBV27 - TRBJ2-5
CASSFAETTDTQYF TGTGCCAGCAGTTTTGCTGAGACCACAGATACGCAGTATTTT - TRBV28 once TRBJ2-3
CASSISLFNEQFF TGTGCCAGTAGTATTAGTTTGTTCAATGAGCAGTTCTTC - TRBV19 - TRBJ2-1
CASSPRATWGDTQYF TGTGCCAGCAGTCCGCGGGCCACGTGGGGAGATACGCAGTATTTT - TRBV28 - TRBJ2-3
CASSSFRGDQETQYF TGTGCCAGTAGTTCATTCCGCGGGGACCAAGAGACCCAGTACTTC - TRBV19 - TRBJ2-5